This is a list of T cell receptor beta chains from one sample in a study of spatial heterogeneity in lung cancer. TCRdb recomputed calls from the 5' RACE reads with MiXCR, one row per CDR3 protein. Of about 21,000 distinct CDR3 sequences listed, around 2.8% are singletons. This material consisted of lung tumor tissue, taken at surgery. These receptors all come from a male donor with early-stage non-small cell lung cancer. The CDR3 runs from the conserved cysteine through the conserved F or W. Each record gives: J gene, D gene, clone size, V gene, CDR3 DNA, CDR3 protein. The D gene is left open where the match is weak. The size entry is marked missing in some rows and otherwise reads once, few, many or a size class.

TRBJ2-1 NA many TRBV7-9 TGTGCCAGCAGCTTACACACCTCCTACAATGAGCAGTTCTTC CASSLHTSYNEQFF
TRBJ2-7 TRBD2 many TRBV29-1 TGCAGCGTCGGGACTAGCGGGAACTACGAGCAGTACTTC CSVGTSGNYEQYF
TRBJ2-2 NA many TRBV12-5 TGTGCTAGTGGTCTAGGGCAGGCCACCGGGGAGCTGTTTTTT CASGLGQATGELFF
TRBJ2-2 NA many TRBV19 TGTGCCAGTAGTTGGGGTCGGGACACCGGGGAGCTGTTTTTT CASSWGRDTGELFF
TRBJ2-5 TRBD1 many TRBV7-3 TGTGCCAGCAGCTTAACGGGGACAGGAGGGATGGAGACCCAGTACTTC CASSLTGTGGMETQYF
TRBJ1-1 NA many TRBV27 TGTGCCAGAAGTCCCCTGGCGGCACTGAACACTGAAGCTTTCTTT CARSPLAALNTEAFF
TRBJ2-3 TRBD1 many TRBV5-1 TGCGCCAGCAGCTTGCAGACAGGGGCCACAGATACGCAGTATTTT CASSLQTGATDTQYF
TRBJ2-7 NA many TRBV7-9 TGTGCCAGCAGCTTAGATGCCAAGTCCTACGAGCAGTACTTC CASSLDAKSYEQYF
TRBJ2-7 NA many TRBV5-1 TGCGCCAGCAGCTTGGATCTGGCGGGATCGGGCGAGCAGTACTTC CASSLDLAGSGEQYF
TRBJ2-1 NA many TRBV10-3 TGTGCCATCAGTGAGCTGAACGGGAACTACAATGAGCAGTTCTTC CAISELNGNYNEQFF
TRBJ1-2 TRBD1 many TRBV7-9 TGTGCCAGCAGAAAGGGACAGGGGGGCTATGGCTACACCTTC CASRKGQGGYGYTF
TRBJ2-5 NA NA TRBV4-2 TGTGCCAGCAGCCAGAGAGGTGGCGGGGCCCAAGAGACCCAGTACTTC CASSQRGGGAQETQYF
TRBJ2-7 NA many TRBV7-9 TGTGCCAGCAGCCGCGGCCTCGGGATTCGGTTGTACGAGCAGTACTTC CASSRGLGIRLYEQYF
TRBJ2-1 TRBD1 many TRBV29-1 TGCAGCGTTGGGGGGGGACAGGGATCCCACTCCTACAATGAGCAGTTCTTC CSVGGGQGSHSYNEQFF
TRBJ2-1 NA many TRBV28 TGTGCCAGCAGTTTTTTAAAAAAACAGGGCCCGCACAATGAGCAGTTCTTC CASSFLKKQGPHNEQFF
TRBJ1-2 NA many TRBV7-9 TGTGCCAGCAGCTTAGCAGCAGGGAAGAACTATGGCTACACCTTC CASSLAAGKNYGYTF
TRBJ2-1 NA many TRBV5-5 TGTGCCAGCAGCTTGGAGTCTAGCGTGTACAATGAGCAGTTCTTC CASSLESSVYNEQFF
TRBJ2-6 NA many TRBV12-3/TRBV12-4 TGTGCCAGCAACCTCAGGAGCTCTGGGGCCAACGTCCTGACTTTC CASNLRSSGANVLTF
TRBJ1-2 TRBD1 many TRBV5-6 TGTGCCAGCAGCCTCGACAGGGGAACGGGTGGCTACACCTTC CASSLDRGTGGYTF
TRBJ1-3 TRBD1 many TRBV7-2 TGTGCCAGCAGCTTAGAGGTCAGGGGGGGAAGAGCTGGAAACACCATATATTTT CASSLEVRGGRAGNTIYF
TRBJ1-5 NA NA TRBV6-2/TRBV6-3 TGTGCCAGCAGTCAATCCGCGGGTAGCAATCAGCCCCAGCATTTT CASSQSAGSNQPQHF
TRBJ2-7 NA many TRBV21-1 TGTGCCAGCAGCAAAGCCCACAAGTACGGGGGAGGGCCCCCTCGGGAGCAGTACTTC CASSKAHKYGGGPPREQYF
TRBJ2-2 TRBD2 many TRBV28 TGTGCCAGCAGTTCGACTAGCGGGATTACCGGGGAGCTGTTTTTT CASSSTSGITGELFF
TRBJ1-2 TRBD1 many TRBV3-1 TGTGCCAGCAGCCCAAACTTTGGGACAGGACAAGGCTACACCTTC CASSPNFGTGQGYTF
TRBJ2-1 NA many TRBV29-1 TGCAGCGGGGACGGAGCTGGGAGCTCCTACAATGAGCAGTTCTTC CSGDGAGSSYNEQFF
TRBJ2-1 NA many TRBV6-1 TGTGCCAGCAGTGCTCTTGGGACTGGCCACAATGAGCAGTTCTTC CASSALGTGHNEQFF
TRBJ2-3 NA many TRBV20-1 TGCAGTGGGGCTAGACCGGGGATCACAGATACGCAGTATTTT CSGARPGITDTQYF
TRBJ2-3 NA many TRBV5-1 TGCGCCAGCAGCATACCATCTTCCACAGATACGCAGTATTTT CASSIPSSTDTQYF
TRBJ1-5 NA few TRBV9 TGTGCCAGCAGCGTAGATGGAGGCGATCAGCCCCAGCATTTT CASSVDGGDQPQHF
TRBJ2-7 NA few TRBV5-1 TGCGCCAGCAGCTTGGCTGGGGACGGGGGCCACGAGCAGTACTTC CASSLAGDGGHEQYF
TRBJ1-1 NA many TRBV12-3/TRBV12-4 TGTGCCAGCAGCCCCATAACTGAAGCTTTCTTT CASSPITEAFF
TRBJ1-5 NA many TRBV20-1 TGCAGTGCTAGTGAAGGGGTTGCCGGTCAGCCCCAGCATTTT CSASEGVAGQPQHF